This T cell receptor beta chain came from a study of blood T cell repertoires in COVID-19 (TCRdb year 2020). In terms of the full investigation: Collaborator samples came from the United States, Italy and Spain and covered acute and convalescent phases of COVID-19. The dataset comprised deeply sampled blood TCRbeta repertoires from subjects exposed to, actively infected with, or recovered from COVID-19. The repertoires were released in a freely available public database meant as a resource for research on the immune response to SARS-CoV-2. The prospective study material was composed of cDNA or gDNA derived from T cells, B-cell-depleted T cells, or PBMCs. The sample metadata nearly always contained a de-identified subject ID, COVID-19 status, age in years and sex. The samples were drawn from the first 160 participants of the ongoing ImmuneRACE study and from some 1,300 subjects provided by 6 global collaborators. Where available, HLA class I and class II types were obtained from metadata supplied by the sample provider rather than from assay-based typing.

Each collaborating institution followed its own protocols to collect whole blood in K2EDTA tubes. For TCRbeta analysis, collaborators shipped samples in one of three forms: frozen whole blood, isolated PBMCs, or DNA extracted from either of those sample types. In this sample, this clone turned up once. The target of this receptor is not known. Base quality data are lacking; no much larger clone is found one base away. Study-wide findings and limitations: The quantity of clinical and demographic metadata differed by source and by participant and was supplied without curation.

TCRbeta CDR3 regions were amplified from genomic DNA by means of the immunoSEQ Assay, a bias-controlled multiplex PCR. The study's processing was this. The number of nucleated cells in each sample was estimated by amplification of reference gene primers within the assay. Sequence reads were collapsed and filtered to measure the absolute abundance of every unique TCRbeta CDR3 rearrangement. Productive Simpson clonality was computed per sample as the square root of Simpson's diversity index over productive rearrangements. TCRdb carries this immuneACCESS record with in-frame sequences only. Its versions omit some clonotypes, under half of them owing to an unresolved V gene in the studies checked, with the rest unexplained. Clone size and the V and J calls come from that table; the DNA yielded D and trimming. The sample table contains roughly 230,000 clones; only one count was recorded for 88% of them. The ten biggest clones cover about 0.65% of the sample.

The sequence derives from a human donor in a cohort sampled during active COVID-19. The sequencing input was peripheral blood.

The DNA sequence follows: TGCGCCAGCAGTCTGACAGGTCTCTATGGCTACACCTTC. This yields the protein CASSLTGLYGYTF. Recombination connected TRBV5-1 to TRBJ1-2; TRBD1 is perhaps the D gene, given 6 matching bases. Its CDR3 holds 13 amino acids, cysteine through phenylalanine. The DNA shown is the 39-base CDR3, in frame from base 1. CDR1 SGHRS and CDR2 YFSETQ were looked up in the germline V gene. V is cut by 5 bases and J by 4 bases, and the space between the germline ends is 12 bases.